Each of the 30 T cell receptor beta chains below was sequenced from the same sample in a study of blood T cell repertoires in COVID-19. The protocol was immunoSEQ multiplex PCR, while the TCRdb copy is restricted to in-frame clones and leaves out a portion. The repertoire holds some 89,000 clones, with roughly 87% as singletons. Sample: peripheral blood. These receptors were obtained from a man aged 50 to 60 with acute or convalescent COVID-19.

CDR3 nucleotide sequence: TGTGCCTGGAATCGGGGGGCTAAATATAATTCACCCCTCCACTTT. It yields the protein CAWNRGAKYNSPLHF. The rearrangement links TRBV30 to TRBJ1-6; D may be TRBD1 (6 bases). V was cut by 4 bases and J by 4 bases, with 14 bases left in between. This CDR3 region has 15 residues. The V gene's germline CDR1 is GTSNPN and CDR2 SVGIG (reference sequence).

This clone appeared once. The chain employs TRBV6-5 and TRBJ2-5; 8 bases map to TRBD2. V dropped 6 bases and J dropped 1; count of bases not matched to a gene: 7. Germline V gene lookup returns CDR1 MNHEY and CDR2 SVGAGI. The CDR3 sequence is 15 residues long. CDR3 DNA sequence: TGTGCCAGCAGCCTCAACGGGGGGGGCCAAGAGACCCAGTACTTC. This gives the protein CASSLNGGGQETQYF.

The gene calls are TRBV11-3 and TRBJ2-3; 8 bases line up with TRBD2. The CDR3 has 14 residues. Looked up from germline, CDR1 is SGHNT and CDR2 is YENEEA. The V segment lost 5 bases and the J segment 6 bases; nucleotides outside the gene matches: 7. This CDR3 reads CASSPGGLADTQYF. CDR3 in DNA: TGTGCCAGCAGCCCGGGGGGGCTAGCGGATACGCAGTATTTT.

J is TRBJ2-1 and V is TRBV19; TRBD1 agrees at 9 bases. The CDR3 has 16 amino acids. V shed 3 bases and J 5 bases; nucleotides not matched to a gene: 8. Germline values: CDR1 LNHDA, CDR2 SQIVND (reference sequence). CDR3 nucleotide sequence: TGTGCCAGTAGTATCGATAGGGACAGGGTCCACAATGAGCAGTTCTTC. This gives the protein CASSIDRDRVHNEQFF. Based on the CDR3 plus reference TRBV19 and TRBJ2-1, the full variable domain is DGGITQSPKYLFRKEGQNVTLSCEQNLNHDAMYWYRQDPGQGLRLIYYSQIVNDFQKGDIAEGYSVSREKKESFPLTVTSAQKNPTAFYLCASSIDRDRVHNEQFFGPGTRLTVL.

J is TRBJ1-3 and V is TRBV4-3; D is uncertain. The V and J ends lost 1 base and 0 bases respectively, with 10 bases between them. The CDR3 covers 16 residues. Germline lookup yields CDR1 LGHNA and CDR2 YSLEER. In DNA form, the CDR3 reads TGCGCCAGCAGCCAAGCGCGCAGAGGCTCTGGAAACACCATATATTTT. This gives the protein CASSQARRGSGNTIYF.

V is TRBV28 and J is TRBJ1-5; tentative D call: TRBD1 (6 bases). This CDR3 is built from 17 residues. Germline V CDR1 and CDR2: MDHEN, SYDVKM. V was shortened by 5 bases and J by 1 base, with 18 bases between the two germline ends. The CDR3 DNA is TGTGCCAGCAGTCCAGCCGACAGGCTATGGAGCAATCAGCCCCAGCATTTT. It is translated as CASSPADRLWSNQPQHF.

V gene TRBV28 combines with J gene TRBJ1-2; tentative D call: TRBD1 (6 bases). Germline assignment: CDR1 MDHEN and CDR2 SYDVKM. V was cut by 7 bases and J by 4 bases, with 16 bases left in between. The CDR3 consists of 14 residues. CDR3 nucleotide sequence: TGTGCCAGCACTAGGGGGGGACGGTCCTATGGCTACACCTTC. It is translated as CASTRGGRSYGYTF.

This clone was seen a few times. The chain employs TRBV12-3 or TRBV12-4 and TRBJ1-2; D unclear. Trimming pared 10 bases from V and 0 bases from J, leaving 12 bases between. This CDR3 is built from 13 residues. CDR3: CATQTEANYGYTF. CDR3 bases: TGTGCCACCCAGACCGAGGCTAACTATGGCTACACCTTC.

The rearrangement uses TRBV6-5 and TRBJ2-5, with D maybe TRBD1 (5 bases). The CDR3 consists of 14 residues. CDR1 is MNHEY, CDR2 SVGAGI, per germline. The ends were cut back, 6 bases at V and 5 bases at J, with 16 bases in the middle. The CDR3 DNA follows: TGTGCCAGCAGCCGATACGACAGCAGGGAGACCCAGTACTTC. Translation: CASSRYDSRETQYF.

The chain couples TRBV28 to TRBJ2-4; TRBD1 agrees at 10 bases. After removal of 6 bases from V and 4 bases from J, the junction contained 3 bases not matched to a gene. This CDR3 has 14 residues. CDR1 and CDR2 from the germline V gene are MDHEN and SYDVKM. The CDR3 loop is CASSGTGAKNIQYF. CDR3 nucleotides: TGTGCCAGCAGCGGGACAGGGGCTAAAAACATTCAGTACTTC.

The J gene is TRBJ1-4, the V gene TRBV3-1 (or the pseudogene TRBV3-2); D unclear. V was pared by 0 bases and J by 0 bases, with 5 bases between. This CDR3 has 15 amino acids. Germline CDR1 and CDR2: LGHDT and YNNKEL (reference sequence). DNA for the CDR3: TGTGCCAGCAGCCAAGACCTTGCAACTAATGAAAAACTGTTTTTT. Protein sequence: CASSQDLATNEKLFF.

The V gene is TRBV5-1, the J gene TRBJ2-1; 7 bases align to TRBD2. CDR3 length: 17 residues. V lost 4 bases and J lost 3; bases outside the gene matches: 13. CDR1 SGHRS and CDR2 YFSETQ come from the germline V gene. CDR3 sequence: CASSASSLAAFYNEQFF. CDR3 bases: TGCGCCAGCAGCGCTAGCTCTCTAGCGGCCTTCTACAATGAGCAGTTCTTC.

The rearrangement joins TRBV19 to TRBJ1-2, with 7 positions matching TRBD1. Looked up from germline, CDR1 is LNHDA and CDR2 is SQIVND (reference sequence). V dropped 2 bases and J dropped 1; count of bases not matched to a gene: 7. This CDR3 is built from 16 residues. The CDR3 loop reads CASSISGTDINYGYTF. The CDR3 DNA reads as TGTGCCAGTAGTATATCTGGGACAGATATTAACTATGGCTACACCTTC.

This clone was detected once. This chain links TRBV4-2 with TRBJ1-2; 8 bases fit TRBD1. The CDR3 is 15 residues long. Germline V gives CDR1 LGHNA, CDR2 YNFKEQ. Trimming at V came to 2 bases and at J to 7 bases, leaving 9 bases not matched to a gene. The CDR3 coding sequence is TGTGCCAGCAGCCAATTGACCCAGGGGGCTGGTGGCTACACCTTC. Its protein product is CASSQLTQGAGGYTF.

CDR3 protein: CASTAPGGYRQPQHF. CDR3 nucleotides: TGTGCCAGCACCGCCCCCGGGGGATACAGGCAGCCCCAGCATTTT. This chain links TRBV28 with TRBJ1-5; D is possibly TRBD1 (5 bases). This CDR3 has 15 residues. Trimming took 7 bases from V and 7 from J, leaving 20 bases between them. Germline V gene sequence: CDR1 MDHEN, CDR2 SYDVKM.

CDR3 DNA sequence: TGTGCCAGCTCACCACAGGGGAATGAGCAGTTCTTC. Protein sequence: CASSPQGNEQFF. This sequence joins TRBV18 and TRBJ2-1, with a possible D match to TRBD1 (5 bases). Trimming left V 1 base short and J 7 bases short, with 5 bases between. This CDR3 comprises 12 residues. Germline lookup yields CDR1 KGHSH and CDR2 LQKENI.

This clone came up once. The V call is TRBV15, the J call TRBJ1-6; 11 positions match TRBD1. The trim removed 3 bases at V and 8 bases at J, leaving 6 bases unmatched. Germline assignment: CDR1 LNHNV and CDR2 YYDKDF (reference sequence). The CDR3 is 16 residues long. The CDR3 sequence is CATSRARDRGDSPLHF. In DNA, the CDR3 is TGTGCCACCAGCAGGGCACGGGACAGGGGGGATTCACCCCTCCACTTT.

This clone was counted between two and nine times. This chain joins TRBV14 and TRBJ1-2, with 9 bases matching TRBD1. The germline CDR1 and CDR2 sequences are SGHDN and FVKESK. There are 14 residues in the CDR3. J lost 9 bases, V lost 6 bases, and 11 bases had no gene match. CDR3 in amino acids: CASSPGTGSFSYTF. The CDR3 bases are TGTGCCAGCAGTCCCGGGACAGGGTCATTTAGCTACACCTTC.

The DNA for the CDR3 is TGTGCCAGCAGCGTTGGACTAGCGGGGGGGCCTGGGTATGAGCAGTTCTTC. As protein: CASSVGLAGGPGYEQFF. This chain links TRBV7-6 with TRBJ2-1, with 15 nucleotides matching TRBD2. The CDR3 sequence is 17 residues long. CDR1 and CDR2 from the germline V gene are SGHVS and FNYEAQ. V was pared by 5 bases and J by 8 bases, with 10 bases of the junction left unmatched.

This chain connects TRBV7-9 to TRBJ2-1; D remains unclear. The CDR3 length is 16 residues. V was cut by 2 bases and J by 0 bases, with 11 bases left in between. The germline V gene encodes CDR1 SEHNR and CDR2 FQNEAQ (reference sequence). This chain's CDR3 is CASSLSFGSSYNEQFF. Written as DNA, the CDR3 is TGTGCCAGCAGCTTATCCTTTGGCAGCTCCTACAATGAGCAGTTCTTC.

CDR3 nucleotides: TGCAGCGGCCGGACTAGCGGGAGGCCATCCTACAATGAGCAGTTCTTC. It specifies CSGRTSGRPSYNEQFF. The chain is built from TRBV29-1 and TRBJ2-1; 14 bases map to TRBD2. Per germline, CDR1 SQVTM and CDR2 ANQGSEA. The CDR3 extends over 16 amino acids. The trim removed 7 bases at V and 1 base at J, leaving 6 bases unmatched.

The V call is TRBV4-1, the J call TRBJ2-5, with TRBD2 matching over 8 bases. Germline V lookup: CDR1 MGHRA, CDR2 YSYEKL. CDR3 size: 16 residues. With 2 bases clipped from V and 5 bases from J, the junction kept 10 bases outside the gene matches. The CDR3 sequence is CASSQPTRGGRETQYF. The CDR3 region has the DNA TGCGCCAGCAGCCAACCAACTCGGGGGGGCCGGGAGACCCAGTACTTC.

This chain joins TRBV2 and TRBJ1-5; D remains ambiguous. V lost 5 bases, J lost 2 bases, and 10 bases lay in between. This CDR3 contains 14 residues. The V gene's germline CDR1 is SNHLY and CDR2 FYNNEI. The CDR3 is CASSTTRGNQPQHF. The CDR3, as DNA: TGTGCCAGCAGTACCACTCGGGGCAATCAGCCCCAGCATTTT.

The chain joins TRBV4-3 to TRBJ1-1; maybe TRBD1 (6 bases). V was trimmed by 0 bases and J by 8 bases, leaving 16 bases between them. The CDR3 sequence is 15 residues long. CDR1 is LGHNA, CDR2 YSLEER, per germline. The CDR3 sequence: CASSQEMAGAAEAFF. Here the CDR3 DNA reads TGCGCCAGCAGCCAAGAGATGGCAGGGGCCGCGGAAGCTTTCTTT.

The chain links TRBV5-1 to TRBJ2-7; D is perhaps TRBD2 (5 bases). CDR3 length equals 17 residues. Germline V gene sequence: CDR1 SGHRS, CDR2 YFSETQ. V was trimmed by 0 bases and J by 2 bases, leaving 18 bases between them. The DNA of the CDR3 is TGCGCCAGCAGCTTGGGTGCCCTCTCAACCGGGGCCTACGAGCAGTACTTC. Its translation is CASSLGALSTGAYEQYF.

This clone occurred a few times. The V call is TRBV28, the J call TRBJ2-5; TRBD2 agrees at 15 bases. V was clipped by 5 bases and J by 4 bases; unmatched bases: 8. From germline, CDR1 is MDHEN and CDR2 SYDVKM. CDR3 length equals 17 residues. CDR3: CASSPGTSGRKGETQYF. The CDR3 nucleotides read TGTGCCAGCAGTCCCGGGACTAGCGGGAGGAAGGGAGAGACCCAGTACTTC.

The CDR3 sequence is CASSYGRSFDGYTF. The CDR3 DNA reads TGTGCCAGCAGTTACGGCAGATCGTTCGATGGCTACACCTTC. The genes are TRBV6-5 and TRBJ1-2, with no clear D. The V gene lost 2 bases and the J gene lost 6 bases, with 13 bases spanning the gap. The V gene's germline CDR1 is MNHEY and CDR2 SVGAGI. The CDR3 has 14 amino acids.

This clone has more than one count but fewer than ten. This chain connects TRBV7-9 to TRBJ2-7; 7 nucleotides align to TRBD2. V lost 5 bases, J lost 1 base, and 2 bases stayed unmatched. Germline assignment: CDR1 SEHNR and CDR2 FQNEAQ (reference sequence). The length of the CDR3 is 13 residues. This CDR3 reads CASSPSGSYEQYF. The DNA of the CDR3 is TGTGCCAGCAGCCCTAGCGGATCCTACGAGCAGTACTTC.

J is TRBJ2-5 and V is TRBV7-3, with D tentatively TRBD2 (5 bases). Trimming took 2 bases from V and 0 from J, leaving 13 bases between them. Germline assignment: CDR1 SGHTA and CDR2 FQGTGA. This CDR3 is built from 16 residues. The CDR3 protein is CASSLGESLYQETQYF. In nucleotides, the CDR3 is TGTGCCAGCAGCTTAGGGGAGAGCCTATACCAAGAGACCCAGTACTTC.

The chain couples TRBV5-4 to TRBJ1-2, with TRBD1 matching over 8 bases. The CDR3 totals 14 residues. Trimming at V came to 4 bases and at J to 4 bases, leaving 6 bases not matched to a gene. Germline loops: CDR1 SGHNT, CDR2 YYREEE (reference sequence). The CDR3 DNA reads TGTGCCAGCAGCCCGTATGACAGGGGCTATGGCTACACCTTC. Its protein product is CASSPYDRGYGYTF.